The T cell receptor beta chain under discussion was sequenced for a study of blood T cells in healthy people across ages. Study results and caveats: As age increased, TCR beta diversity per million T cells fell in a roughly linear fashion.

Together with a sample-barcoded 5' primer, a J-beta primer mix was included in a second PCR lasting roughly 6 to 12 cycles. With 12 random nucleotides, a template-switch adaptor tagged each individual cDNA molecule. TCRdb reprocessed the 5' RACE reads via MiXCR and lists one record per CDR3 protein. The repertoire holds roughly 1.5 million distinct CDR3 sequences, with roughly two fifths as singletons. Drawn from each donor were ten milliliters of peripheral blood. Extractions gave at least 6 micrograms of total RNA per sample. This clonotype was observed many times. Its antigen remains unidentified. The material sequenced was blood. The sequence was obtained from a woman younger than 35 in good health.

The CDR3 sequence: CASSPTTFLSYEQYF. For the CDR3, the DNA is TGTGCCAGCAGCCCGACTACTTTCCTCTCCTACGAGCAGTACTTC. The J gene is TRBJ2-7, the V gene TRBV7-2, with D possibly TRBD2 on 5 matching bases. Germline V gives CDR1 SGHTA, CDR2 FQGNSA. Trimming removed 5 bases from V and 0 bases from J, with 14 bases in between. The CDR3 is 15 residues long. The variable domain in full, completed from reference TRBV7-2 and TRBJ2-7, reads GAGVSQSPSNKVTEKGKDVELRCDPISGHTALYWYRQSLGQGLEFLIYFQGNSAPDKSGLPSDRFSAERTGGSVSTLTIQRTQQEDSAVYLCASSPTTFLSYEQYFGPGTRLTVT.